This T cell receptor beta chain derives from a study of response to subunit inactivated influenza vaccine (dated by TCRdb to between 2017 and 2018). Regarding the study in general: Deep quantitative profiling of the T cell receptor repertoire was used in the study to follow responses to a trivalent subunit inactivated influenza vaccine. Broader findings and caveats from the paper: The authors suggested that each seasonal influenza vaccination may recruit only a limited number of new T cells.

Libraries came from RT-PCR. The run used an Illumina HiSeq 2500. TCRdb reworked the public reads: Q25 trimming with fastp, MiXCR clone assembly, productive beta chains retained. Here each entry gathers all rows of one CDR3 protein and keeps the most common genes and DNA. The sample table lists about 540,000 distinct CDR3 sequences, under 30% of them with a count of one. The top ten clonotypes cover 2.8% of the sample. In the case of this clonotype: Its specific antigen is unknown. No base quality information exists; no much larger clone differs at one position.

The same sample was also used in a study of T cells expressing NK-cell markers. Taken from the second paper: The TCR beta cDNA libraries were made using 5'RACE template switching, a step that added both a universal primer site and unique molecular identifiers. TCR beta-chain repertoires were profiled in sorted CD3+CD56+NKG2C+, CD3+CD56+NKG2C- and CD3+CD56-NKG2C+ T-cell subsets from several donors. Among the eight sequenced donors, only one was HCMV-seronegative, while the other seven were HCMV-seropositive. In several experiments an anti-gammadeltaTCR antibody was added to restrict sorting to alphabetaTCR-expressing T cells. For 5 or 6 donors, the dominant CD3+CD56+NKG2C+ clonotypes were among the top 10 CD8+ clonotypes and accounted for about 1.0-8% of CD8+ T cells. Those dominant clonotypes were again the most abundant among CD3+CD56-NKG2C+ cells in a few donors, at about 25-60.1%. It remained unclear whether the expanded NKG2C-expressing T cell clones were specific for HCMV antigens. The eight sequenced donors were randomly selected healthy volunteers, three men and five women. HCMV-specific IgG was detected in serum with a commercial ELISA kit to determine HCMV serostatus. Ficoll density gradient centrifugation was used to isolate peripheral blood mononuclear cells from blood. Using Miltenyi isolation kits, CD4+ and CD8+ T cells were isolated from PBMC through magnetic immunoseparation. cDNA synthesis was primed from the TCR beta constant segment and was followed by two successive PCR amplification steps. Sequencing of the libraries produced 2 x 150 bp reads on Illumina HiSeq 2000/2500, MiSeq or NextSeq. MIGEC was used to demultiplex reads and group the reads by UMI, and MiTCR was used to assemble and quantify clonotypes. To exclude erroneous sequences, any TCR cDNA sequence not supported by at least two reads was discarded. The tcR package was used for downstream repertoire analysis, and clonotypes were matched between fractions using CDR3 nucleotide sequence together with V segment. Antigen specificity was annotated against VDJdb with VDJmatch, allowing one amino acid substitution in CDR3.

This material consisted of CD4+ T cells sorted from PBMCs, taken 11 to 12 days after vaccination. This TCR was recovered from a man between 45 and 60 years old who received an inactivated influenza vaccine. Donor details come from another sample of the same person, matched by shared clones.

The CDR3 loop reads CATSSAYDAVLAKNIQYF. The DNA is TGTGCCACCAGCAGTGCGTACGACGCGGTCTTAGCCAAAAACATTCAGTACTTC. Rearrangement joined TRBV15 to TRBJ2-4, with the D gene too uncertain to name. V sheds 3 bases and J sheds 0 bases, leaving 18 bases between their ends. CDR1 LNHNV and CDR2 YYDKDF are derived from the germline V gene (reference sequence). CDR3 length: 18 amino acids, cysteine to phenylalanine. Only CDR3 DNA is held: 54 bases, read in frame from base 1.